These T cell receptor beta chains were read from a single sample in a study of monozygotic twins with cystic fibrosis. Here immunoSEQ multiplex PCR was the method, and the copy in TCRdb shows in-frame clones only, minus some. The sample lists roughly 32,000 clones; approximately 96% were seen once. The sequenced sample consisted of blood. The origin of the receptors is a girl aged 2 to 10 with cystic fibrosis. Each CDR3 is given with its conserved first and last residue. D genes are given only for firm matches. Part of the rows lack a size; the others show once, few, many or a class for expanded clones.

clone_size,v_call,d_call,j_call,cdr3_nt,cdr3_aa
-,TRBV25-1,-,TRBJ2-5,TGTGCCAGCAGTGAATCTCTTGGCGGGTGGGACCAAGAGACCCAGTACTTC,CASSESLGGWDQETQYF
-,TRBV7-8,TRBD2,TRBJ2-3,TGTGCCAGCAGCTTAGCTAGCGGGAGGTCGCAGTATTTT,CASSLASGRSQYF
once,TRBV30,-,TRBJ1-3,TGTGCCTGGAGGACCAAACAGGGTACGGGAAACACCATATATTTT,CAWRTKQGTGNTIYF
-,TRBV6-5,-,TRBJ2-7,TGTGCCAGCAGTTACGCGGGACAGTCCTACGAGCAGTACTTC,CASSYAGQSYEQYF
-,TRBV19,TRBD2,TRBJ2-7,TGTGCCAGTGGAGCTAGCGGGAGCGCCTACGAGCAGTACTTC,CASGASGSAYEQYF
-,TRBV18,-,TRBJ1-5,TGTGCCAGCTCACCGGGGCCGGGGAAACAGCCCCAGCATTTT,CASSPGPGKQPQHF
-,TRBV11-1,TRBD2,TRBJ2-2,TGTGCCAGCAGCTTAGGGACTAGCGAACACGCCGGGGAGCTGTTTTTT,CASSLGTSEHAGELFF
-,TRBV23-1,-,TRBJ2-7,TGCGCCAGCAGTCACCAGGGCCTTCTCCCCTACGAGCAGTACTTC,CASSHQGLLPYEQYF
-,TRBV2,-,TRBJ2-6,TGTGCCAGCGAGAACTCTGGGGCCAACGTCCTGACTTTC,CASENSGANVLTF
-,TRBV7-8,TRBD1,TRBJ1-2,TGTGCCAGCAGCAAGGACAGGGTTCGAGGTGGCTACACCTTC,CASSKDRVRGGYTF
-,TRBV19,-,TRBJ1-1,TGTGCCACTAAACCCCAGGGGACCACTGAAGCTTTCTTT,CATKPQGTTEAFF
-,TRBV9,TRBD2,TRBJ2-1,TGTGCCAGCAGCCAATTCTCGCGGGAGGGAAGGGGCGCCCCTTACAATGAGCAGTTCTTC,CASSQFSREGRGAPYNEQFF
-,TRBV19,TRBD2,TRBJ2-3,TGTGCCAGTAGGACTAGCGGGAGATCAGATACGCAGTATTTT,CASRTSGRSDTQYF
-,TRBV5-8,-,TRBJ2-7,TGTGCCAGCAGCTTGCGGGGGTTTTTGGGTGAGCAGTACTTC,CASSLRGFLGEQYF
few,TRBV10-3,-,TRBJ2-5,TGTGCCATCAGTGATTTTGAGAGCGTGAGTGAGACCCAGTACTTC,CAISDFESVSETQYF
-,TRBV5-1,-,TRBJ2-6,TGCGCCAGCAGCTTGGGCTCTGGGGCCAACGTCCTGACTTTC,CASSLGSGANVLTF
-,TRBV5-8,-,TRBJ2-3,TGTGCCAGCAGCTTGGAAGGAGGGCCTTGGACAGATACGCAGTATTTT,CASSLEGGPWTDTQYF
-,TRBV2,-,TRBJ2-5,TGTGCCAGCGTTGAAGTGGCAGGGTCCATCGAAGAGACCCAGTACTTC,CASVEVAGSIEETQYF
once,TRBV6-5,-,TRBJ2-3,TGTGCCAGCAGTTACTCAGGCCCGCGATCTACAGATACGCAGTATTTT,CASSYSGPRSTDTQYF
-,TRBV29-1,-,TRBJ2-5,TGCAGCGTGGGGGACTTAGGTGGGACCCAGTACTTC,CSVGDLGGTQYF
-,TRBV19,TRBD1,TRBJ1-5,TGTGCCAGTATCCCCAGGGGGGGCAGGAATCAGCCCCAGCATTTT,CASIPRGGRNQPQHF
-,TRBV30,TRBD2,TRBJ2-3,TGTGCCTGGAGTCCCGGGAGGCCCCTAGATACGCAGTATTTT,CAWSPGRPLDTQYF
-,TRBV5-6,-,TRBJ2-3,TGTGCCAGCAGCCCCTTCAACACAGATACGCAGTATTTT,CASSPFNTDTQYF
-,TRBV6-1,-,TRBJ2-7,TGTGCCAGCAGTGAATTGGGCAGCTCCTACGAGCAGTACTTC,CASSELGSSYEQYF
-,TRBV5-1,-,TRBJ1-1,TGCGCCAGCGGAGGGGGTCTACGGGGTGGGGTGAACACTGAAGCTTTCTTT,CASGGGLRGGVNTEAFF
-,TRBV5-1,-,TRBJ2-7,TGCGCCAGCAGCTTGGCAGACCAACGGCGCGAGCAGTACTTC,CASSLADQRREQYF
-,TRBV19,-,TRBJ1-2,TGTGCCAGTAGTCCCGTGGGGACTATTCATGGCTACACCTTC,CASSPVGTIHGYTF
-,TRBV27,-,TRBJ1-5,TGTGCCAGCAGTTTGGGGATCAATCAGCCCCAGCATTTT,CASSLGINQPQHF
-,TRBV28,TRBD2,TRBJ2-7,TGTGCCAGCAGTCTGGGACTAGCGAGCGCCTACGAGCAGTACTTC,CASSLGLASAYEQYF
-,TRBV16,TRBD1,TRBJ2-2,TGTGCCAGCAGCCGGACAGGGGGCCCCTCTAACACCGGGGAGCTGTTTTTT,CASSRTGGPSNTGELFF
-,TRBV30,-,TRBJ1-5,TGTGCCTGGAGTGGCCGGACAGATCAGCCCCAGCATTTT,CAWSGRTDQPQHF
-,TRBV19,-,TRBJ2-7,TGTGCCTGCACTCTGGGTCTCTACGAGCAGTACTTC,CACTLGLYEQYF
once,TRBV6-5,-,TRBJ2-1,TGTGCCAGCAGTTATTTAGGCAATGAGCAGTTCTTC,CASSYLGNEQFF
once,TRBV6-5,TRBD1,TRBJ1-1,TGTGCCAGCAGGGGGGACAGGGATGTCACTGAAGCTTTCTTT,CASRGDRDVTEAFF
-,TRBV11-2,-,TRBJ1-1,TGTGCCAGCAGCCTAAAGACCAACACTGAAGCTTTCTTT,CASSLKTNTEAFF
-,TRBV7-9,TRBD2,TRBJ2-1,TGTGCCAGCAGCCCTAGCGGATACTACAATGAGCAGTTCTTC,CASSPSGYYNEQFF
-,TRBV2,-,TRBJ2-3,TGTGCCAGCAGGGAGGGACCCCAAAGGGGCACAGATACGCAGTATTTT,CASREGPQRGTDTQYF
-,TRBV28,-,TRBJ1-2,TGTGCCAGCAGCCAAGGTGGACGGGACTCTAACTATGGCTACACCTTC,CASSQGGRDSNYGYTF
-,TRBV6-6,-,TRBJ2-5,TGTGCCAGCAGTTGGGGAAAAGAGACCCAGTACTTC,CASSWGKETQYF
-,TRBV28,TRBD1,TRBJ2-7,TGTGCCAGCAGTTTACCGGGACAGGGGGACGAGCAGTACTTC,CASSLPGQGDEQYF